This entry lists 15 T cell receptor beta chains sequenced from one sample in a study of T cell clones after liver transplantation. Only in-frame clones appear in the TCRdb table, and some are missing; sequencing was by immunoSEQ multiplex PCR. The sample holds 98,000 or so clones, 80% to 85% seen once. The sample consisted of CD4+ T cells from blood, taken before liver transplant. The source of these receptors is a human donor who received a liver transplant.

The gene calls are TRBV9 and TRBJ1-2; unclear D gene. The germline V gene encodes CDR1 SGDLS and CDR2 YYNGEE. V lost 3 bases, J lost 8 bases, and 11 bases lay in between. The CDR3 has 12 residues. The CDR3 loop is CASSAVGRGYTF. The DNA of the CDR3 is TGTGCCAGCAGCGCAGTCGGACGGGGCTACACCTTC.

This clone was counted a single time. The genes are TRBV6-5 and TRBJ1-2; 7 nucleotides align to TRBD1. Losses at the gene ends were 0 bases for V and 3 bases for J; bases not matched to a gene: 4. The CDR3 loop spans 15 amino acids. CDR1 is MNHEY and CDR2 is SVGAGI in the germline V gene. In DNA form, the CDR3 reads TGTGCCAGCAGTTACTCGGCAGGGGGTGACTATGGCTACACCTTC. Translated: CASSYSAGGDYGYTF.

This clone was seen a single time. The chain couples TRBV7-9 to TRBJ1-4; possibly TRBD1 for D (5 bases). Per the germline V gene, CDR1 is SEHNR and CDR2 is FQNEAQ (reference sequence). Trimming removed 5 bases from V and 5 bases from J, with 15 bases in between. This CDR3 spans 15 amino acids. DNA for the CDR3: TGTGCCAGCAGCCCCCCGGGGCGGGGGAATGAAAAACTGTTTTTT. It yields the protein CASSPPGRGNEKLFF. Together with reference TRBV7-9 and TRBJ1-4, the CDR3 gives the full variable domain: DTGVSQNPRHKITKRGQNVTFRCDPISEHNRLYWYRQTLGQGPEFLTYFQNEAQLEKSRLLSDRFSAERPKGSFSTLEIQRTEQGDSAMYLCASSPPGRGNEKLFFGSGTQLSVL.

The rearrangement joins TRBV11-2 to TRBJ2-5, with D maybe TRBD2 (6 bases). In germline, CDR1 is SGHAT, CDR2 FQNNGV. This CDR3 region has 13 residues. V gave up 6 bases and J gave up 5 bases, with 13 bases separating them. The CDR3 spells CASSQTRFETQYF. DNA of the CDR3: TGTGCCAGCAGTCAGACTAGGTTTGAGACCCAGTACTTC.

V usage is TRBV5-4 and J usage is TRBJ2-7, with TRBD2 matching over 14 bases. The junction had 8 bases not matched to a gene; V was cut back by 2 bases and J by 7 bases. The CDR3 extends over 16 amino acids. Germline V CDR1 and CDR2: SGHNT, YYREEE (reference sequence). The CDR3 sequence: CASSLGGLAGGGEQYF. The CDR3 coding sequence is TGTGCCAGCAGCTTAGGAGGACTAGCGGGAGGAGGGGAGCAGTACTTC.

V and J are TRBV4-3 and TRBJ1-1, with D maybe TRBD1 (6 bases). Germline values: CDR1 LGHNA, CDR2 YSLEER. V shed 4 bases and J shed 3 bases, with 12 bases lying between them. The CDR3 loop spans 14 amino acids. CDR3: CASSPGHQDTEAFF. In DNA, the CDR3 is TGCGCCAGCAGCCCGGGACATCAGGACACTGAAGCTTTCTTT.

This clone was seen a single time. The chain employs TRBV18 and TRBJ2-1, with 10 bases lining up with TRBD2. There are 20 residues in the CDR3. Trimming at V came to 2 bases and at J to 6 bases, leaving 19 bases not matched to a gene. Per germline, CDR1 KGHSH and CDR2 LQKENI. DNA for the CDR3: TGTGCCAGCTCACCAAACGCACTAGCGGGAAGGGCCTCTTCTTCCAATGAGCAGTTCTTC. Its translation is CASSPNALAGRASSSNEQFF. The complete variable domain, with remaining parts taken from reference TRBV18 and TRBJ2-1, reads NAGVMQNPRHLVRRRGQEARLRCSPMKGHSHVYWYRQLPEEGLKFMVYLQKENIIDESGMPKERFSAEFPKEGPSILRIQQVVRGDSAAYFCASSPNALAGRASSSNEQFFGPGTRLTVL.

The CDR3 coding sequence is TGTGCCAGCAGTAATAAGGGAGGGACTGAAGCTTTCTTT. Amino acid sequence: CASSNKGGTEAFF. J is TRBJ1-1 and V is TRBV25-1, with no clear D. Germline assignment: CDR1 MGHDK and CDR2 SYGVNS. The ends were cut back, 5 bases at V and 5 bases at J, with 12 bases in the middle. The CDR3 sequence is 13 residues long. The variable domain in full, completed from reference TRBV25-1 and TRBJ1-1, reads EADIYQTPRYLVIGTGKKITLECSQTMGHDKMYWYQQDPGMELHLIHYSYGVNSTEKGDLSSESTVSRIRTEHFPLTLESARPSHTSQYLCASSNKGGTEAFFGQGTRLTVV.

This chain connects TRBV19 to TRBJ1-6; TRBD1 might be the D (5 bases). Germline values: CDR1 LNHDA, CDR2 SQIVND (reference sequence). This CDR3 has 17 residues. The ends were cut back, 5 bases at V and 0 bases at J, with 14 bases in the middle. CDR3 sequence (DNA): TGTGCCAGTAGTCCTCCGGAGGGGTTCTCCTATAATTCACCCCTCCACTTT. This sequence encodes CASSPPEGFSYNSPLHF. The full variable domain, with the rest looked up from reference TRBV19 and TRBJ1-6, is DGGITQSPKYLFRKEGQNVTLSCEQNLNHDAMYWYRQDPGQGLRLIYYSQIVNDFQKGDIAEGYSVSREKKESFPLTVTSAQKNPTAFYLCASSPPEGFSYNSPLHFGNGTRLTVT.

The gene calls are TRBV30 and TRBJ1-1; possibly TRBD1 for D (6 bases). The ends were cut back, 0 bases at V and 7 bases at J, with 9 bases in the middle. This CDR3 has 12 amino acids. The germline CDR1 and CDR2 sequences are GTSNPN and SVGIG (reference sequence). In DNA form, the CDR3 reads TGTGCCTGGAGTGTATCGGGACATGAAGCTTTCTTT. Translated, it gives CAWSVSGHEAFF. Looking up the rest from reference TRBV30 and TRBJ1-1 gives the full variable domain: SQTIHQWPATLVQPVGSPLSLECTVEGTSNPNLYWYRQAAGRGLQLLFYSVGIGQISSEVPQNLSASRPQDRQFILSSKKLLLSDSGFYLCAWSVSGHEAFFGQGTRLTVV.

This clone was recorded only once. The J gene is TRBJ2-3, the V gene TRBV7-3; D uncertain. The V gene lost 4 bases and the J gene lost 4 bases, with 9 bases spanning the gap. The CDR3 totals 13 residues. The V gene's germline CDR1 is SGHTA and CDR2 FQGTGA. The CDR3 nucleotides are TGTGCCAGCAGCTCCAAACGGGCAGATACGCAGTATTTT. This codes for CASSSKRADTQYF. The full variable domain, rest sourced from reference TRBV7-3 and TRBJ2-3, is GAGVSQTPSNKVTEKGKYVELRCDPISGHTALYWYRQSLGQGPEFLIYFQGTGAADDSGLPNDRFFAVRPEGSVSTLKIQRTERGDSAVYLCASSSKRADTQYFGPGTRLTVL.

This clone came up once. This chain connects TRBV6-6 to TRBJ2-3; the D call may be TRBD1 or TRBD2 (5 bases each). Germline lookup yields CDR1 MNHNY and CDR2 SVGAGI (reference sequence). Trimming shortened V by 7 bases and J by 4 bases, and 18 bases separated the two germline ends. The CDR3 has 15 residues. CDR3 region: CASTTGAVQADTQYF. Written as DNA, the CDR3 is TGTGCCAGCACCACCGGGGCGGTTCAGGCAGATACGCAGTATTTT.

V gene TRBV30 combines with J gene TRBJ1-3; D ambiguous. The germline CDR1 and CDR2 sequences are GTSNPN and SVGIG (reference sequence). V shed 1 base and J shed 0 bases, with 7 bases lying between them. The CDR3 contains 14 residues. CDR3: CAWSETFSGNTIYF. CDR3 DNA sequence: TGTGCCTGGAGTGAGACCTTCTCTGGAAACACCATATATTTT.

This chain links TRBV19 with TRBJ2-2; D might be TRBD2 (6 bases). V gave up 9 bases and J gave up 1 base, with 12 bases separating them. From germline, CDR1 is LNHDA and CDR2 SQIVND (reference sequence). The CDR3 has 14 amino acids. This chain's CDR3 is CASSIGGNTGELFF. CDR3 DNA sequence: TGTGCCAGCTCCATCGGGGGGAACACCGGGGAGCTGTTTTTT. The entire variable domain, with the rest obtained from reference TRBV19 and TRBJ2-2, is as follows: DGGITQSPKYLFRKEGQNVTLSCEQNLNHDAMYWYRQDPGQGLRLIYYSQIVNDFQKGDIAEGYSVSREKKESFPLTVTSAQKNPTAFYLCASSIGGNTGELFFGEGSRLTVL.

This clone came up many times. The chain combines TRBV7-9 with TRBJ1-2; maybe TRBD1 (5 bases). The CDR3 is made up of 16 amino acids. The germline gives CDR1 SEHNR, CDR2 FQNEAQ (reference sequence). Trimming removed 5 bases from V and 4 bases from J, with 20 bases in between. CDR3 sequence: CASSPAGPPLSYGYTF. Here the CDR3 DNA reads TGTGCCAGCAGCCCCGCGGGACCGCCGCTATCCTATGGCTACACCTTC.